This TCR beta chain derives from a study of blood T cells in healthy people across ages. Broader study findings: Age showed a roughly linear inverse relationship with TCR beta diversity per million T cells.

As concerns this clonotype: Its specificity is not known.

CDR1 is SEHNR, CDR2 FQNEAQ, per germline (reference sequence). The CDR3 consists of 15 residues. Trimming stripped 1 base from V and 7 bases from J, with 17 bases between. With a J-beta primer mix and a sample-barcoded 5' primer, a second PCR ran 7 to 11 cycles. TCRdb fed the 5' RACE reads into MiXCR, producing one record per CDR3 protein. The sample contains 910,000 or so distinct CDR3 sequences, around 54% of which appear only once. Specimen: blood. The TCR comes from a woman aged 55 to 70 in good health. V and J are TRBV7-9 and TRBJ2-7, with D unclear. The CDR3 coding sequence is TGTGCCAGCAGCTTAGTTAATCTTTTGTTCGGTGAGCAGTACTTC. This translates into CASSLVNLLFGEQYF.